The sequence of this TCR beta chain was determined in a study of blood T cell repertoires in COVID-19. The J segment lost 2 bases and the V segment lost 9 bases, leaving 12 bases of the junction unmatched. The CDR3 extends over 17 amino acids. The germline gives CDR1 MDHEN, CDR2 SYDVKM. This table comes from immunoSEQ multiplex PCR, and its TCRdb copy is limited to in-frame clones, with some not included. The sample shows around 20,000 clones, about 91% of them seen only once. Cohort 3 recovered donors had two negative PCRs, clearance, or symptom resolution. Sequenced input: PBMCs or T cells enriched from blood (not recorded which). The TCR comes from a woman in her twenties or thirties who had recovered from COVID-19. This chain joins TRBV28 and TRBJ2-3, with 12 bases that match TRBD2. The CDR3 loop is CASNYDRLAGATDTQYF. In DNA form, the CDR3 reads TGTGCCAGTAATTACGATCGACTAGCGGGGGCCACAGATACGCAGTATTTT.